This T cell receptor beta chain was sequenced during a study of early T cells in non-severe SARS-CoV-2 infection. This clonotype was recorded many times. TCRdb fed the 5' RACE reads into MiXCR, producing one record per CDR3 protein. The table records about 30,000 distinct CDR3 sequences, roughly 6% of them present only once. CDR3 length: 15 residues. V shed 7 bases, J shed 2 bases, and the junction held 7 bases outside the gene matches. This TCR was sampled from an adult who was a healthcare worker with PCR-confirmed SARS-CoV-2 infection or an uninfected control (not recorded which). The chain joins TRBV12-3 or TRBV12-4 to TRBJ2-2; TRBD2 aligns across 7 bases. Input material: whole blood. Here the CDR3 reads CASTTSVENTGELFF. DNA of the CDR3: TGTGCCAGCACCACTAGCGTTGAAAACACCGGGGAGCTGTTTTTT.